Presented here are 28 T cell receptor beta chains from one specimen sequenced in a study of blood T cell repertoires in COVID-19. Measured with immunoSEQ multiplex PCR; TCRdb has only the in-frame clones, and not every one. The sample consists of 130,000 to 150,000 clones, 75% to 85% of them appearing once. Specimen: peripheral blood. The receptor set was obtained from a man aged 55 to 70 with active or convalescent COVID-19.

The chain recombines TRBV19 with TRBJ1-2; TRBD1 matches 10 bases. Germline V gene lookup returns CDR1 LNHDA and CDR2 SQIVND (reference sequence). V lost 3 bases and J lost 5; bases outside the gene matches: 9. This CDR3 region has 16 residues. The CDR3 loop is CASSILRQGARYGYTF. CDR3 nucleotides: TGTGCCAGTAGTATTCTCAGACAGGGGGCGCGGTATGGCTACACCTTC.

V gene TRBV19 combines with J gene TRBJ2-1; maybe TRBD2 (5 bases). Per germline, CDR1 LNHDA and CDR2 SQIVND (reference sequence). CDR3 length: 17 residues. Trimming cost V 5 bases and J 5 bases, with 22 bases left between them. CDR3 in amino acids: CASSPRGRDGANNEQFF. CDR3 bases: TGTGCCAGTAGTCCCAGAGGCCGGGATGGTGCGAACAATGAGCAGTTCTTC.

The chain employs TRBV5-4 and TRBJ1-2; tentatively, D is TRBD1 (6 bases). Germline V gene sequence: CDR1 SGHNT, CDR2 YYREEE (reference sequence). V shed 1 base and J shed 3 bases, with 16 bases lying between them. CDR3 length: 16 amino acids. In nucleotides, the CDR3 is TGTGCCAGCAGCTTGTCGCCTCGACAGGAACACTATGGCTACACCTTC. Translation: CASSLSPRQEHYGYTF. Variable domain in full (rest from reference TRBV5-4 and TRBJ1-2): ETGVTQSPTHLIKTRGQQVTLRCSSQSGHNTVSWYQQALGQGPQFIFQYYREEENGRGNFPPRFSGLQFPNYSSELNVNALELDDSALYLCASSLSPRQEHYGYTFGSGTRLTVV.

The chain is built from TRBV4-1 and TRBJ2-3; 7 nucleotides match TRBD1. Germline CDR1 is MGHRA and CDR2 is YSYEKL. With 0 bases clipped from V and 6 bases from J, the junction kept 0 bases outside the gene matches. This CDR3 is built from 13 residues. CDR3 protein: CASSQDRGDTQYF. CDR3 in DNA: TGCGCCAGCAGCCAAGACAGGGGGGATACGCAGTATTTT.

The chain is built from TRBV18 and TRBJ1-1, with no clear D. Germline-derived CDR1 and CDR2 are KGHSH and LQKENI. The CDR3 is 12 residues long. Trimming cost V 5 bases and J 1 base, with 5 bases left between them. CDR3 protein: CASSEQNTEAFF. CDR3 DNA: TGTGCCAGCTCAGAACAGAACACTGAAGCTTTCTTT.

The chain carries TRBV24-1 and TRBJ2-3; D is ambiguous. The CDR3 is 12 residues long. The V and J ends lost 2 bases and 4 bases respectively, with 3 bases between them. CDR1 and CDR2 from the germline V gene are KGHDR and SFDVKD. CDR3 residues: CATSDSPDTQYF. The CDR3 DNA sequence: TGTGCCACCAGTGATTCTCCAGATACGCAGTATTTT.

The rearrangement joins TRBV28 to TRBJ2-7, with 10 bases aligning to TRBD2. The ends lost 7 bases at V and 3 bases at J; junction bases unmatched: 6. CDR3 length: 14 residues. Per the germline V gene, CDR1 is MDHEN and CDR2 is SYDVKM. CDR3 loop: CASNGAGGIYEQYV. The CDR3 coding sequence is TGTGCCAGCAATGGAGCGGGAGGGATCTACGAGCAGTACGTC.

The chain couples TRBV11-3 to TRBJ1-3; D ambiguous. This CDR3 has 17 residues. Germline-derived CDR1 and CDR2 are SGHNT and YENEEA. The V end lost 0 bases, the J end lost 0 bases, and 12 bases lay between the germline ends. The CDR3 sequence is CASSLDSGFGSGNTIYF. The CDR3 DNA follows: TGTGCCAGCAGCTTAGATTCGGGATTTGGCTCTGGAAACACCATATATTTT.

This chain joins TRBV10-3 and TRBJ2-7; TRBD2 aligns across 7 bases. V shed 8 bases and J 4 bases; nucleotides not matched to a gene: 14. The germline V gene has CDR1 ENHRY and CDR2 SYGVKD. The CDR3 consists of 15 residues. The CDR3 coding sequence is TGTGCCATCGGGGCCGTCGGGGGGACCAGGTACGAGCAGTACTTC. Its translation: CAIGAVGGTRYEQYF.

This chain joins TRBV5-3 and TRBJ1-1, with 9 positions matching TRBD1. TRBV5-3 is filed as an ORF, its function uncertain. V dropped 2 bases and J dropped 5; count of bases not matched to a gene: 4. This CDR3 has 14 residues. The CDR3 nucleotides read TGTGCCAGAAGCTTTCGGACAGGGGAGACTGAAGCTTTCTTT. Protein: CARSFRTGETEAFF.

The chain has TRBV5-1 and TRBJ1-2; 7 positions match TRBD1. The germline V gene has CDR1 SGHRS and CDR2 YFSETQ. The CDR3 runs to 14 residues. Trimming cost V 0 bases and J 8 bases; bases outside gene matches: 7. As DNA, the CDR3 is TGCGCCAGCAGCTTGGACGGAGGGGGCAGCGGCTACACCTTC. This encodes CASSLDGGGSGYTF.

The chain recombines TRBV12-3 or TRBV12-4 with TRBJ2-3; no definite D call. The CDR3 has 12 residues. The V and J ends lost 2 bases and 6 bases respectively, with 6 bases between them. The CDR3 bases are TGTGCCAGCAGTTTAACTGGTGATACGCAGTATTTT. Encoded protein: CASSLTGDTQYF.

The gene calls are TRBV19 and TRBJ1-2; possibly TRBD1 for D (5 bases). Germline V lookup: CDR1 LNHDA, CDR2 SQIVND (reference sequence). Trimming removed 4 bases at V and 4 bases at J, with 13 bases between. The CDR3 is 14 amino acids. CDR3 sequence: CASSRDLGRYGYTF. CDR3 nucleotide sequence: TGTGCCAGTAGTAGGGATCTGGGGCGCTATGGCTACACCTTC.

CDR3 in DNA: TGCGCCAGCAGCCAAGATAACGCAGTGAACACTGAAGCTTTCTTT. It translates to CASSQDNAVNTEAFF. This sequence joins TRBV4-3 and TRBJ1-1; D is uncertain. Germline V gene data show CDR1 as LGHNA and CDR2 as YSLEER. V gave up 0 bases and J gave up 0 bases, with 8 bases separating them. The CDR3 sequence is 15 residues long.

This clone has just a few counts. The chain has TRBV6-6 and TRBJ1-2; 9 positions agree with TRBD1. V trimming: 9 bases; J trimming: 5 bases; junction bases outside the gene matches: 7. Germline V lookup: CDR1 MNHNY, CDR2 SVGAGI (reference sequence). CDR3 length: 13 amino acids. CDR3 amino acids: CASSQGAGYGYTF. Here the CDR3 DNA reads TGTGCCAGTTCACAGGGGGCAGGGTATGGCTACACCTTC.

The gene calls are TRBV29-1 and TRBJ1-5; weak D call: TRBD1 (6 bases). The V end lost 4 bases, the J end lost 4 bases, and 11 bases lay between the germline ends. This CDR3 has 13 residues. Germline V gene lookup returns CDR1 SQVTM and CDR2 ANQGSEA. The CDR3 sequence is CSVAGDQNQPQHF. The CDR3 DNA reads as TGCAGCGTTGCAGGGGACCAGAATCAGCCCCAGCATTTT.

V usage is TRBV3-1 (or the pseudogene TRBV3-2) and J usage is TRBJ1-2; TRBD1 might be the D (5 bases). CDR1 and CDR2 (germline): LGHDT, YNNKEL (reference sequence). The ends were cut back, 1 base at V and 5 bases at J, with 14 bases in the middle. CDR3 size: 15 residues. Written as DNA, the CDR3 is TGTGCCAGCAGCCAAGCGTCGACGGGGGGATATGGCTACACCTTC. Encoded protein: CASSQASTGGYGYTF.

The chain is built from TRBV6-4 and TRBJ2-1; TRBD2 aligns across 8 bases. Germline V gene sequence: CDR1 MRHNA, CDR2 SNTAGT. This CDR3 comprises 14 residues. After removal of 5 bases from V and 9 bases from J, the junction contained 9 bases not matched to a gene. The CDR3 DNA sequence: TGTGCCAGCAGTACCGGGGCCCGGGGGGGTGAGCAGTTCTTC. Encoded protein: CASSTGARGGEQFF.

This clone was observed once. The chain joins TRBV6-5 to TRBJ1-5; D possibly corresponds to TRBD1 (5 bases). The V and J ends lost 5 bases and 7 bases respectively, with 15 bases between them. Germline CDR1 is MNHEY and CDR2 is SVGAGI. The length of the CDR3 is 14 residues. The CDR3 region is CASSLKGIHQPQHF. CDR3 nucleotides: TGTGCCAGCAGTCTAAAGGGGATACACCAGCCCCAGCATTTT.

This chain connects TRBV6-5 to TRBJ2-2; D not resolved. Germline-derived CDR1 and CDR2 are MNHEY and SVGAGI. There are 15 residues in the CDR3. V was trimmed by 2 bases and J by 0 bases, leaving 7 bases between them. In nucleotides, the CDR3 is TGTGCCAGCAGTTACCACTTGGCGAACACCGGGGAGCTGTTTTTT. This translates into CASSYHLANTGELFF.

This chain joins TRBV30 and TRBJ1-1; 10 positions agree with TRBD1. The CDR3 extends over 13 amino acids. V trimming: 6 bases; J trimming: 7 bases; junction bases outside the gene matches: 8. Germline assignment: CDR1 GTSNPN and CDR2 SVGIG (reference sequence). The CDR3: CACKGQGNGEAFF. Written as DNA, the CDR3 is TGTGCCTGTAAGGGACAGGGGAATGGTGAAGCTTTCTTT.

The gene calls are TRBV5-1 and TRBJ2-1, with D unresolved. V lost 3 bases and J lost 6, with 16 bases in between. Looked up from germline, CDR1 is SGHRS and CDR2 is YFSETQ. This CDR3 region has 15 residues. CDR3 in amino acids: CASSSTGSLGNEQFF. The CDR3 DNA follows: TGCGCCAGCAGCTCTACCGGGTCGCTGGGCAATGAGCAGTTCTTC.

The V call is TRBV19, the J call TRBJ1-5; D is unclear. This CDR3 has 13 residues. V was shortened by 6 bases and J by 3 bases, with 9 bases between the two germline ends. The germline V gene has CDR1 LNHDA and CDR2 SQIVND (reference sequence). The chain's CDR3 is CASRLQVNQPQHF. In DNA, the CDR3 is TGTGCCAGTAGATTACAAGTCAATCAGCCCCAGCATTTT.

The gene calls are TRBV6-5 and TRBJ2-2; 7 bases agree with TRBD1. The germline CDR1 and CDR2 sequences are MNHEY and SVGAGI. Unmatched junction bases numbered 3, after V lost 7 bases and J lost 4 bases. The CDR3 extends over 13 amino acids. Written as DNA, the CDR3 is TGTGCCAGCACGACAGGGTCCACCGGGGAGCTGTTTTTT. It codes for CASTTGSTGELFF.

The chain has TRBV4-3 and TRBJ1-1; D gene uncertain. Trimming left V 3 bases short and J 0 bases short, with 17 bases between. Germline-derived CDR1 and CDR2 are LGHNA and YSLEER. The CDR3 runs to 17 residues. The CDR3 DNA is TGCGCCAGCAGCCAGTCCTGGGCGTTGTTCATGAACACTGAAGCTTTCTTT. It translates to CASSQSWALFMNTEAFF.

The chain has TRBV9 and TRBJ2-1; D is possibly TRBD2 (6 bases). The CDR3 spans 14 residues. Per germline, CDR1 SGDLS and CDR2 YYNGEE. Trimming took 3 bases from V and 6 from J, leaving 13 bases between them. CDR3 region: CASSATAGSNEQFF. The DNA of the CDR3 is TGTGCCAGCAGCGCAACGGCCGGGAGCAATGAGCAGTTCTTC. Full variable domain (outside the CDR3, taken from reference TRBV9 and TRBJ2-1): DSGVTQTPKHLITATGQRVTLRCSPRSGDLSVYWYQQSLDQGLQFLIQYYNGEERAKGNILERFSAQQFPDLHSELNLSSLELGDSALYFCASSATAGSNEQFFGPGTRLTVL.

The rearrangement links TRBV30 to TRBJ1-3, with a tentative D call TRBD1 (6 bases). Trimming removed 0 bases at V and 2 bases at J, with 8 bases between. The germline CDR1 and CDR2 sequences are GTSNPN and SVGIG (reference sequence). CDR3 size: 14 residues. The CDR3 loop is CAWSVNRAGNTIYF. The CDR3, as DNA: TGTGCCTGGAGTGTGAACAGGGCTGGAAACACCATATATTTT.

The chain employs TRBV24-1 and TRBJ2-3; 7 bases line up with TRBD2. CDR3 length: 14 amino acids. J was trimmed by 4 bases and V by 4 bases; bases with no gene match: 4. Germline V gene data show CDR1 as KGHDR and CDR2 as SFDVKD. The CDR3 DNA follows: TGTGCCACCAGTGACTACGGACTAGCAGATACGCAGTATTTT. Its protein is CATSDYGLADTQYF.